One sample yielded the 24 T cell receptor beta chains listed below, sequenced in a study of T cell responses to AZD1222 COVID-19 vaccine. Sequencing was performed with immunoSEQ multiplex PCR; in TCRdb, only in-frame clones are kept and a portion is missing. This sample has about 140,000 clones, with about 92% found just once. The material was peripheral blood, obtained on day 0 of MenACWY control vaccination. These TCRs come from an adult in good health.

The chain couples TRBV19 to TRBJ1-6; 8 nucleotides line up with TRBD1. V lost 3 bases, J lost 9 bases, and 4 bases stayed unmatched. The CDR3 spans 14 residues. Germline V gene sequence: CDR1 LNHDA, CDR2 SQIVND (reference sequence). CDR3 sequence: CASSMGQVISPLHF. DNA of the CDR3: TGTGCCAGTAGTATGGGACAGGTTATTTCACCCCTCCACTTT.

CDR3: CASSALTGNTEAFF. CDR3 DNA sequence: TGTGCCAGCAGCGCACTTACAGGTAACACTGAAGCTTTCTTT. The chain couples TRBV11-2 to TRBJ1-1, with TRBD1 as a possible D gene (5 bases). Trimming pared 5 bases from V and 2 bases from J, leaving 12 bases between. CDR1 is SGHAT and CDR2 is FQNNGV in the germline V gene. There are 14 residues in the CDR3. The full variable domain, with the rest looked up from reference TRBV11-2 and TRBJ1-1, is EAGVAQSPRYKIIEKRQSVAFWCNPISGHATLYWYQQILGQGPKLLIQFQNNGVVDDSQLPKDRFSAERLKGVDSTLKIQPAKLEDSAVYLCASSALTGNTEAFFGQGTRLTVV.

V usage is TRBV28 and J usage is TRBJ1-1; D is perhaps TRBD1 (5 bases). V was shortened by 5 bases and J by 8 bases, with 9 bases between the two germline ends. Germline assignment: CDR1 MDHEN and CDR2 SYDVKM. The CDR3 runs to 11 residues. The DNA of the CDR3 is TGTGCCAGCAGTCGACAGTTAGAAGCTTTCTTT. Translated: CASSRQLEAFF. Filled out from reference TRBV28 and TRBJ1-1, the complete variable domain reads DVKVTQSSRYLVKRTGEKVFLECVQDMDHENMFWYRQDPGLGLRLIYFSYDVKMKEKGDIPEGYSVSREKKERFSLILESASTNQTSMYLCASSRQLEAFFGQGTRLTVV.

The chain couples TRBV5-1 to TRBJ2-3, with 8 bases lining up with TRBD2. With 3 bases clipped from V and 2 bases from J, the junction kept 8 bases outside the gene matches. The germline CDR1 and CDR2 sequences are SGHRS and YFSETQ. The CDR3 spans 16 residues. The CDR3, as DNA: TGCGCCAGCAGCTACCATAGCGGGAAATTCACAGATACGCAGTATTTT. This gives the protein CASSYHSGKFTDTQYF. Supplemented by reference TRBV5-1 and TRBJ2-3, the full variable domain reads KAGVTQTPRYLIKTRGQQVTLSCSPISGHRSVSWYQQTPGQGLQFLFEYFSETQRNKGNFPGRFSGRQFSNSRSEMNVSTLELGDSALYLCASSYHSGKFTDTQYFGPGTRLTVL.

The V gene is TRBV19, the J gene TRBJ1-5; 9 bases align to TRBD1. There are 13 residues in the CDR3. CDR1 and CDR2 from the germline V gene are LNHDA and SQIVND (reference sequence). J lost 6 bases, V lost 8 bases, and 5 bases had no gene match. This CDR3 reads CASGTGLSQPQHF. In DNA form, the CDR3 reads TGTGCCAGTGGGACAGGGCTGAGTCAGCCCCAGCATTTT.

The rearrangement uses TRBV24-1 and TRBJ1-5, with 7 positions matching TRBD1. The CDR3 spans 13 residues. Germline assignment: CDR1 KGHDR and CDR2 SFDVKD. J was trimmed by 4 bases and V by 7 bases; bases with no gene match: 3. The CDR3 DNA reads TGTGCCACCAGAGGACAGGATAATCAGCCCCAGCATTTT. Translation: CATRGQDNQPQHF.

The J gene is TRBJ2-1, the V gene TRBV5-4, with D maybe TRBD2 (7 bases). Trimming pared 10 bases from V and 4 bases from J, leaving 18 bases between. The CDR3 loop spans 14 amino acids. Germline CDR1 SGHNT, CDR2 YYREEE (reference sequence). CDR3 DNA sequence: TGTGCCGCCTCCGAGGGAGGGGGGTACAATGAGCAGTTCTTC. Translated, it gives CAASEGGGYNEQFF.

The chain carries TRBV9 and TRBJ1-1; weak D call: TRBD1 (6 bases). The CDR3 is made up of 19 amino acids. Germline CDR1 reads SGDLS; CDR2 reads YYNGEE. Trimming removed 0 bases from V and 1 base from J, with 22 bases in between. The CDR3 DNA sequence: TGTGCCAGCAGCGTAGCTGGCGCGGGAGGGGGTGAACAGAACACTGAAGCTTTCTTT. Residues: CASSVAGAGGGEQNTEAFF.

Concerning this clone: One base away lies a much larger clone, so this may be a sequencing read error. V usage is TRBV5-4 and J usage is TRBJ1-2; no clear D. V dropped 2 bases and J dropped 5 bases, with 7 bases sitting between them. The CDR3 is 12 amino acids. Germline V gene lookup returns CDR1 SGHNT and CDR2 YYREEE (reference sequence). The CDR3: CASSLGSYGYTF. The CDR3 nucleotides are TGTGCCAGCAGCTTAGGCAGTTATGGCTACACCTTC.

The chain employs TRBV5-6 and TRBJ1-1; D ambiguous. Germline assignment: CDR1 SGHDT and CDR2 YYEEEE. The V end was cut by 0 bases, the J end by 0 bases, with 3 bases between. The CDR3 extends over 13 amino acids. The CDR3 loop reads CASSLGMNTEAFF. For the CDR3, the DNA is TGTGCCAGCAGCTTGGGGATGAACACTGAAGCTTTCTTT.

This CDR3 reads CASSEGQKISYEQYF. The CDR3 DNA reads TGCGCCAGCAGCGAGGGACAGAAGATCTCCTACGAGCAGTACTTC. The chain is built from TRBV5-1 and TRBJ2-7; 7 nucleotides line up with TRBD1. This CDR3 spans 15 amino acids. Looked up from germline, CDR1 is SGHRS and CDR2 is YFSETQ. J gave up 0 bases and V 4 bases, and 7 bases lay outside the gene matches.

The chain carries TRBV12-3 or TRBV12-4 and TRBJ1-1; D uncertain. Trimming took off 2 bases at V and 10 bases at J, with 8 bases between the two ends. CDR3 size: 11 residues. The CDR3 loop is CASSLRDRAFF. In DNA, the CDR3 is TGTGCCAGCAGTTTACGCGACCGAGCTTTCTTT.

The gene calls are TRBV19 and TRBJ1-3; no firm D call. Between the trimmed V and J ends, which lost 9 bases and 0 bases, there was a span of 12 bases. Germline-derived CDR1 and CDR2 are LNHDA and SQIVND (reference sequence). This CDR3 has 14 residues. CDR3 coding DNA: TGTGCCAGCCGTCAGGACCCCTCTGGAAACACCATATATTTT. Its translation is CASRQDPSGNTIYF.

The CDR3 spells CASSLTGYTEAFF. The CDR3 nucleotides are TGTGCCAGCTCATTGACAGGATACACTGAAGCTTTCTTT. The J gene is TRBJ1-1, the V gene TRBV18; a possible D gene is TRBD1 (6 bases). The germline V gene has CDR1 KGHSH and CDR2 LQKENI. The length of the CDR3 is 13 residues. Trimming cost V 5 bases and J 3 bases, with 10 bases left between them.

The rearrangement joins TRBV6-5 to TRBJ1-2; no definite D call. V was shortened by 0 bases and J by 5 bases, with 13 bases between the two germline ends. This CDR3 is built from 15 residues. The V gene's germline CDR1 is MNHEY and CDR2 SVGAGI. CDR3 nucleotide sequence: TGTGCCAGCAGTTACTCGCCGACCGTGATTTATGGCTACACCTTC. Its protein product is CASSYSPTVIYGYTF.

This clone was counted only a few times. The genes are TRBV12-3 or TRBV12-4 and TRBJ2-1; D is unresolved. The CDR3 is 11 amino acids. Trimming shortened V by 5 bases and J by 5 bases, and 4 bases separated the two germline ends. The DNA for the CDR3 is TGTGCCAGCAGTATACACAATGAGCAGTTCTTC. This encodes CASSIHNEQFF.

A single count supports this clone. This chain connects TRBV19 to TRBJ1-2; tentatively, D is TRBD1 (5 bases). Germline CDR1 LNHDA, CDR2 SQIVND (reference sequence). This CDR3 contains 15 residues. V was cut by 2 bases and J by 3 bases, with 13 bases left in between. The CDR3 sequence is CASSISRRDDYGYTF. DNA for the CDR3: TGTGCCAGTAGTATAAGCCGCAGGGATGACTATGGCTACACCTTC.

The chain links TRBV28 to TRBJ1-3; D is ambiguous. Germline CDR1 reads MDHEN; CDR2 reads SYDVKM. V dropped 5 bases and J dropped 4 bases, with 9 bases sitting between them. There are 13 residues in the CDR3. CDR3 sequence reads: CASSEQPGNTIYF. DNA for the CDR3: TGTGCCAGCAGTGAACAGCCCGGAAACACCATATATTTT.

The V and J genes are TRBV7-3 and TRBJ2-1; D perhaps matches TRBD2 (5 bases). The CDR3 covers 13 residues. Per the germline V gene, CDR1 is SGHTA and CDR2 is FQGTGA. Trimming shortened V by 2 bases and J by 8 bases, and 10 bases separated the two germline ends. CDR3 loop: CASSLGLAHEQFF. The CDR3, as DNA: TGTGCCAGCAGCTTAGGCCTAGCCCATGAGCAGTTCTTC. Full variable domain (rest looked up from reference TRBV7-3 and TRBJ2-1): GAGVSQTPSNKVTEKGKYVELRCDPISGHTALYWYRQSLGQGPEFLIYFQGTGAADDSGLPNDRFFAVRPEGSVSTLKIQRTERGDSAVYLCASSLGLAHEQFFGPGTRLTVL.

This clone showed up just once. Here the CDR3 reads CAWSPDRDQPQHF. CDR3 nucleotide sequence: TGTGCCTGGAGCCCGGACAGGGATCAGCCCCAGCATTTT. The chain couples TRBV30 to TRBJ1-5, with 8 bases aligning to TRBD1. Per germline, CDR1 GTSNPN and CDR2 SVGIG (reference sequence). With V trimmed by 3 bases and J by 5 bases, 3 bases remained unmatched. There are 13 residues in the CDR3.

V gene TRBV5-4 combines with J gene TRBJ1-4, with 7 positions matching TRBD1. Germline CDR1 reads SGHNT; CDR2 reads YYREEE (reference sequence). Trimming took 0 bases from V and 7 from J; bases not matched to a gene: 6. There are 15 residues in the CDR3. As DNA, the CDR3 is TGTGCCAGCAGCTTGGAGGGACAGAGGGGTGAAAAACTGTTTTTT. Protein product: CASSLEGQRGEKLFF.

The chain combines TRBV9 with TRBJ2-2; tentative D call: TRBD1 (5 bases). V shed 3 bases and J shed 1 base, with 7 bases lying between them. From germline, CDR1 is SGDLS and CDR2 YYNGEE. The CDR3 loop spans 14 amino acids. DNA for the CDR3: TGTGCCAGCAGCGATAGGGGGAACACCGGGGAGCTGTTTTTT. This sequence encodes CASSDRGNTGELFF.

To note about this clone: At one end the junction does not follow the germline gene, possibly because of a read error. The V call is TRBV6-6, the J call TRBJ2-7; 8 nucleotides match TRBD1. The germline gives CDR1 MNHNY, CDR2 SVGAGI (reference sequence). There are 16 residues in the CDR3. The CDR3 protein is CASSYRDRGLSYEQYF. The CDR3 nucleotides read TGTGCCAGTAGTTACAGAGACAGGGGACTTTCCTACGAGCAGTACTTC.

This chain joins TRBV7-9 and TRBJ2-7; D gene uncertain. CDR3 length: 13 residues. Per the germline V gene, CDR1 is SEHNR and CDR2 is FQNEAQ (reference sequence). V lost 1 base and J lost 1, with 5 bases in between. The CDR3 DNA follows: TGTGCCAGCAGCTTAGATCCTTCCTACGAGCAGTACTTC. The encoded protein is CASSLDPSYEQYF.